These 30 T cell receptor beta chains share one sample of origin, sequenced in a study of blood T cells in healthy people across ages. Primers used in a second PCR of roughly 7 to 12 cycles were a sample-barcoded 5' primer and a J-beta primer mix. TCRdb recomputed calls from the 5' RACE reads with MiXCR, one row per CDR3 protein. The repertoire holds around 800,000 distinct CDR3 sequences, roughly 25% seen once, with over 2.5% in the top ten. The sample was also reused in another study, on T cells of mothers and their children.

The sequenced sample was blood. The receptor set was obtained from a boy between 5 and 17 years old in good health.

This clonotype has just one count. The V and J genes are TRBV6-5 and TRBJ2-5; tentative D call: TRBD2 (6 bases). The CDR3 spans 16 residues. The germline V and J ends were trimmed by 1 base and 1 base, with 13 bases remaining between them. Looked up from germline, CDR1 is MNHEY and CDR2 is SVGAGI. CDR3 loop: CASSYYEGSGQETQYF. The DNA for the CDR3 is TGTGCCAGCAGTTACTACGAGGGTAGCGGCCAAGAGACCCAGTACTTC.

With regard to this clonotype: A junction boundary mismatches the germline segment, possibly from a read error. The chain has TRBV27 and TRBJ2-5, with D tentatively TRBD1 (5 bases). The end of the DNA aligns better with TRBJ2-7, so the J call may be wrong. Germline V gene lookup returns CDR1 MNHEY and CDR2 SMNVEV (reference sequence). The CDR3 spans 13 residues. The chain's CDR3 is CAGSRGRFYEQYF. The CDR3 DNA reads TGTGCCGGCAGTAGGGGCAGATTTTACGAGCAGTACTTC.

The table lists this clonotype with a few counts. The chain links TRBV27 to TRBJ1-4; 7 bases are shared with TRBD1. Germline V lookup: CDR1 MNHEY, CDR2 SMNVEV (reference sequence). The junction had 4 bases not matched to a gene; V was cut back by 1 base and J by 14 bases. The CDR3 has 12 amino acids. CDR3 coding DNA: TGTGCCAGCAGTTTATTAGGGGGCAGGCTGTTTTTT. Amino acid sequence: CASSLLGGRLFF. The whole variable domain, remainder taken from reference TRBV27 and TRBJ1-4, is EAQVTQNPRYLITVTGKKLTVTCSQNMNHEYMSWYRQDPGLGLRQIYYSMNVEVTDKGDVPEGYKVSRKEKRNFPLILESPSPNQTSLYFCASSLLGGRLFFGSGTQLSVL.

The chain carries TRBV12-3 or TRBV12-4 and TRBJ1-2; D unresolved. The V end was cut by 0 bases, the J end by 5 bases, with 13 bases between. The CDR3 covers 15 residues. CDR3 sequence reads: CASSLAPGLGYGYTF. Here the CDR3 DNA reads TGTGCCAGCAGTTTAGCGCCGGGTTTGGGATATGGCTACACCTTC.

This clonotype was picked up a small number of times. This chain joins TRBV30 and TRBJ2-5; unclear D gene. The end of the DNA fits TRBJ2-7 better, so the J call may be wrong. This CDR3 has 11 amino acids. The germline CDR1 and CDR2 sequences are GTSNPN and SVGIG (reference sequence). DNA for the CDR3: TGTGCCTGGAGTGTACTGAACGAGCAGTACTTC. It specifies CAWSVLNEQYF.

This clonotype occurred a few times. The chain joins TRBV6-2 or TRBV6-3 to TRBJ2-7; D not resolved. The V end lost 4 bases, the J end lost 2 bases, and 6 bases lay between the germline ends. The CDR3 length is 12 residues. Germline V CDR1 and CDR2: MNHEY, SVGEGT. The chain's CDR3 is CASSWRAYEQYF. CDR3 nucleotide sequence: TGTGCCAGCAGTTGGAGAGCCTACGAGCAGTACTTC.

V gene TRBV5-1 combines with J gene TRBJ2-5; possible D gene TRBD2, 6 bases. Trimming took 4 bases from V and 3 from J, leaving 16 bases between them. There are 15 residues in the CDR3. Per germline, CDR1 SGHRS and CDR2 YFSETQ. CDR3 sequence reads: CASSISGLPKETQYF. The CDR3 DNA follows: TGCGCCAGCAGCATCTCGGGACTCCCAAAAGAGACCCAGTACTTC.

The count of this clonotype is one. This chain links TRBV7-3 with TRBJ2-5; 7 nucleotides line up with TRBD1. This CDR3 has 14 residues. Trimming took 4 bases from V and 5 from J; bases not matched to a gene: 7. Germline V gene lookup returns CDR1 SGHTA and CDR2 FQGTGA. CDR3 nucleotide sequence: TGTGCCAGCAGCTCGCCCGGGACAGATGAGACCCAGTACTTC. Its protein is CASSSPGTDETQYF.

This clonotype was seen more than once but under ten times. V is TRBV15 and J is TRBJ1-5; D might be TRBD1 (5 bases). V was cut by 3 bases and J by 2 bases, with 11 bases left in between. CDR3 length equals 15 residues. Looked up from germline, CDR1 is LNHNV and CDR2 is YYDKDF (reference sequence). CDR3 nucleotides: TGTGCCACCAGCAGGGAGCAGGGTGGCAATCAGCCCCAGCATTTT. Protein product: CATSREQGGNQPQHF.

The rearrangement links TRBV7-6 to TRBJ1-1; 10 nucleotides agree with TRBD1. Looked up from germline, CDR1 is SGHVS and CDR2 is FNYEAQ. This CDR3 is 21 amino acids long. V lost 4 bases, J lost 3 bases, and 23 bases stayed unmatched. The CDR3 sequence is CASSSDRGHQRFLGADTEAFF. CDR3 in DNA: TGTGCCAGCAGCTCAGACAGGGGGCATCAACGATTTCTTGGAGCGGACACTGAAGCTTTCTTT.

The V and J genes are TRBV29-1 and TRBJ1-2, with unresolved D. The CDR3 runs 15 residues. Germline loops: CDR1 SQVTM, CDR2 ANQGSEA. Between the trimmed V and J ends, which lost 2 bases and 5 bases, there was a span of 18 bases. CDR3 DNA: TGCAGCGTTGAAACCCCGGAGAAGGTCTCGTATGGCTACACCTTC. Translating gives CSVETPEKVSYGYTF.

This clonotype was counted a few times. The chain carries TRBV29-1 and TRBJ2-5; a possible D gene is TRBD2 (6 bases). The CDR3 is 12 residues long. Germline loops: CDR1 SQVTM, CDR2 ANQGSEA. The germline V and J ends were trimmed by 2 bases and 11 bases, with 15 bases remaining between them. The CDR3 is CSVESDPGEQYF. As DNA, the CDR3 is TGCAGCGTTGAATCAGATCCGGGGGAGCAGTACTTC.

This clonotype has ten or more counts. The gene calls are TRBV5-5 and TRBJ2-2, with no clear D. In germline, CDR1 is SGHKS, CDR2 YYEKEE (reference sequence). The CDR3 length is 11 residues. V dropped 2 bases and J dropped 6 bases, with 2 bases sitting between them. The CDR3 sequence is CASSFPGELFF. The CDR3, as DNA: TGTGCCAGCAGCTTCCCCGGGGAGCTGTTTTTT.

This clonotype was seen a few times. The chain joins TRBV9 to TRBJ1-2; a weak D match, TRBD1 (5 bases). Trimming left V 3 bases short and J 6 bases short, with 12 bases between. This CDR3 comprises 13 residues. Germline V gene data show CDR1 as SGDLS and CDR2 as YYNGEE. CDR3 in DNA: TGTGCCAGCAGCGGACCCGGGGGGGATGGCTACACCTTC. It is translated as CASSGPGGDGYTF.

V is TRBV6-5 and J is TRBJ2-5; perhaps TRBD1 as D (6 bases). The CDR3 consists of 15 residues. V lost 6 bases and J 4 bases, leaving 18 bases between the germline ends. Germline V gives CDR1 MNHEY, CDR2 SVGAGI. CDR3 sequence reads: CASRTSWTARETQYF. In nucleotides, the CDR3 is TGTGCCAGCAGGACCTCCTGGACAGCAAGAGAGACCCAGTACTTC.

The rearrangement links TRBV4-2 to TRBJ2-5, with 9 bases aligning to TRBD2. This CDR3 is 16 amino acids long. CDR1 and CDR2 from the germline V gene are LGHNA and YNFKEQ. J was trimmed by 4 bases and V by 3 bases; bases with no gene match: 9. The CDR3: CASSHDGLAIGETQYF. The CDR3 DNA is TGTGCCAGCAGCCATGACGGACTAGCGATTGGAGAGACCCAGTACTTC.

This clonotype appeared a few times. This rearrangement joins TRBV5-1 to TRBJ2-1; D is perhaps TRBD2 (7 bases). The V end lost 3 bases, the J end lost 4 bases, and 20 bases lay between the germline ends. Germline V gives CDR1 SGHRS, CDR2 YFSETQ. The CDR3 is 17 amino acids. The CDR3 loop reads CASSSVPIGRGYNEQFF. DNA for the CDR3: TGCGCCAGCAGCTCCGTTCCAATAGGGAGGGGGTACAATGAGCAGTTCTTC.

In its sample, this clonotype was seen a few times. The DNA of the CDR3 is TGCAGTGCAGGACAGGATTCGGCCAAAAACATTCAGTACTTC. The encoded protein is CSAGQDSAKNIQYF. The chain recombines TRBV20-1 with TRBJ2-4, with 7 nucleotides matching TRBD1. The J segment lost 1 base and the V segment lost 6 bases, leaving 6 bases of the junction unmatched. Germline CDR1 reads DFQATT; CDR2 reads SNEGSKA (reference sequence). CDR3 size: 14 residues.

This clonotype was found a few times. The rearrangement links TRBV21-1 to TRBJ2-1; the table assigns TRBD1, which was not confirmed against the DNA. TRBV21-1 is reported as a pseudogene. The length of the CDR3 is 11 residues. CDR3 region: CASSGGPEQFF. CDR3 bases: TGTGCCAGCAGCGGGGGGCCCGAGCAGTTCTTC.

CDR3 in DNA: TGCGCCAGCAGCTGGGACAGGGAGTACGAGCAGTACTTC. It is translated as CASSWDREYEQYF. V gene TRBV5-1 combines with J gene TRBJ2-7; TRBD1 aligns across 9 bases. The CDR3 is made up of 13 amino acids. CDR1 is SGHRS, CDR2 YFSETQ, per germline. Trimming cost V 3 bases and J 4 bases; bases outside gene matches: 2.

The gene calls are TRBV20-1 and TRBJ1-4; TRBD1 agrees at 8 bases. The V segment lost 6 bases and the J segment 4 bases; nucleotides outside the gene matches: 7. The CDR3 runs to 14 residues. The germline V gene has CDR1 DFQATT and CDR2 SNEGSKA (reference sequence). The CDR3 here is CSAAGGGRNEKLFF. The CDR3 DNA reads TGCAGTGCAGCAGGGGGCGGCCGTAATGAAAAACTGTTTTTT.

J is TRBJ2-5 and V is TRBV14; TRBD2 aligns across 11 bases. V lost 4 bases to trimming and J lost 1 base; unmatched junction nucleotides: 5. The CDR3 sequence is 16 residues long. Germline lookup yields CDR1 SGHDN and CDR2 FVKESK. The CDR3 coding sequence is TGTGCCAGCAGCCTACCGGGGACTAGCGGCCAAGAGACCCAGTACTTC. It encodes CASSLPGTSGQETQYF.

This clonotype has a handful of counts. The chain uses TRBV12-5 and TRBJ2-5, with 8 bases that match TRBD2. The end of the DNA is better explained by TRBJ2-1, so the J call may be wrong. The length of the CDR3 is 11 residues. Per germline, CDR1 LGHNT and CDR2 FRNRAP. CDR3: CASGRGGEQFF. The DNA of the CDR3 is TGTGCTAGTGGCCGCGGGGGGGAGCAGTTCTTC.

This clonotype has more than one count but fewer than ten. The chain uses TRBV30 and TRBJ2-7; the D gene is possibly TRBD1 (7 bases). CDR1 and CDR2 (germline): GTSNPN, SVGIG (reference sequence). CDR3 length: 13 residues. V lost 5 bases and J 5 bases, leaving 16 bases between the germline ends. The CDR3 region has the DNA TGTGCCTGGGGGCGTCAGGGGGGCAACGAGCAGTACTTC. Protein sequence: CAWGRQGGNEQYF. Looking up the rest from reference TRBV30 and TRBJ2-7 gives the full variable domain: SQTIHQWPATLVQPVGSPLSLECTVEGTSNPNLYWYRQAAGRGLQLLFYSVGIGQISSEVPQNLSASRPQDRQFILSSKKLLLSDSGFYLCAWGRQGGNEQYFGPGTRLTVT.

This clonotype showed up just a few times. V usage is TRBV2 and J usage is TRBJ1-4, with D possibly TRBD1 on 5 matching bases. The CDR3 is 13 amino acids. Trimming left V 6 bases short and J 13 bases short, with 18 bases between. The germline V gene encodes CDR1 SNHLY and CDR2 FYNNEI. CDR3 nucleotides: TGTGCCAGCAGACCGACGGAGGCAGGGTTACTGTTTTTT. Its translation is CASRPTEAGLLFF.

This clonotype was counted a few times. The chain recombines TRBV25-1 with TRBJ2-5, with 9 positions matching TRBD2. The CDR3 has 15 amino acids. V dropped 2 bases and J dropped 3; count of bases not matched to a gene: 4. Looked up from germline, CDR1 is MGHDK and CDR2 is SYGVNS. The DNA for the CDR3 is TGTGCCAGCAGTGAAAGCCTAGCGGGGAAAGAGACCCAGTACTTC. It encodes CASSESLAGKETQYF.

This clonotype has a handful of counts. The chain employs TRBV6-5 and TRBJ2-5, with D uncertain. Germline CDR1 MNHEY, CDR2 SVGAGI. The CDR3 contains 14 residues. The V and J ends lost 4 bases and 4 bases respectively, with 13 bases between them. The CDR3 coding sequence is TGTGCCAGCAGTTTTGGAGAGTACGGAGAGACCCAGTACTTC. It yields the protein CASSFGEYGETQYF.

The chain links TRBV7-2 to TRBJ1-6; D remains unclear. Trimming removed 5 bases from V and 5 bases from J, with 13 bases in between. Germline CDR1 reads SGHTA; CDR2 reads FQGNSA. The CDR3 is 15 residues long. The CDR3 is CASSPQSPNNSPLHF. The DNA for the CDR3 is TGTGCCAGCAGCCCACAGAGCCCCAATAATTCACCCCTCCACTTT. Full variable domain (rest looked up from reference TRBV7-2 and TRBJ1-6): GAGVSQSPSNKVTEKGKDVELRCDPISGHTALYWYRQSLGQGLEFLIYFQGNSAPDKSGLPSDRFSAERTGGSVSTLTIQRTQQEDSAVYLCASSPQSPNNSPLHFGNGTRLTVT.

The rearrangement joins TRBV2 to TRBJ2-6, with no clear D. CDR3 size: 18 residues. In germline, CDR1 is SNHLY, CDR2 FYNNEI. Trimming took off 0 bases at V and 4 bases at J, with 16 bases between the two ends. CDR3 sequence reads: CASSEAMTASRGANVLTF. In DNA, the CDR3 is TGTGCCAGCAGTGAAGCAATGACCGCCTCGCGGGGGGCCAACGTCCTGACTTTC.

This chain joins TRBV29-1 and TRBJ1-6; TRBD1 is a possible D gene (6 bases). Trimming pared 5 bases from V and 9 bases from J, leaving 20 bases between. CDR3 length equals 15 residues. From germline, CDR1 is SQVTM and CDR2 ANQGSEA. The CDR3 protein is CSVQFGSKGGSPLHF. DNA of the CDR3: TGCAGCGTTCAATTCGGGTCCAAAGGGGGTTCACCCCTCCACTTT.